This is a list of T cell receptor beta chains from one sample in a study of patients and donors after allogeneic stem cell transplantation. TCRdb called the RT-PCR reads again in MiXCR, with one record for every CDR3 protein. Of fewer than 500,000 distinct CDR3 sequences in the sample, under 20% were seen once. The specimen was blood, either unsorted or a sorted T cell fraction (not recorded which). These receptors all stem from a human donor who was either an allogeneic HSCT recipient or a stem cell or donor lymphocyte infusion donor (not recorded which). It is not recorded whose cells these are; they may come from a transplant donor. Each CDR3 is given with its conserved first and last residue. Fields, in order: D gene, V gene, clone size, J gene, CDR3 DNA, CDR3 protein. A D gene is named only where the DNA matches it firmly. Clone size is shown for a subset of rows, as once, few, many or a class of expanded clone.

d_call: TRBD2; v_call: TRBV10-2; clone_size: -; j_call: TRBJ2-7; cdr3_nt: TGCGCCAGCAGTGAGTGGACTAGCACCTACGAGCAGTACTTC; cdr3_aa: CASSEWTSTYEQYF
d_call: -; v_call: TRBV29-1; clone_size: many; j_call: TRBJ1-2; cdr3_nt: TGCAGCGTTGAACGGGCAGTCTATGGCTACACCTTC; cdr3_aa: CSVERAVYGYTF
d_call: -; v_call: TRBV6-5; clone_size: -; j_call: TRBJ1-6; cdr3_nt: TGTGCCAGCAGTTACAGGGCTGCTCGATCACCCCTCCACTTT; cdr3_aa: CASSYRAARSPLHF
d_call: -; v_call: TRBV6-1; clone_size: -; j_call: TRBJ1-3; cdr3_nt: TGTGCCTCCCGGGCAGACTTAAGAAACACCATATATTTT; cdr3_aa: CASRADLRNTIYF
d_call: -; v_call: TRBV21-1; clone_size: -; j_call: TRBJ2-4; cdr3_nt: TGTGCCAGCAGCAAAGCGCGGAGGGACCCGCTTATGGACGCCAAAAACATTCAGTACTTC; cdr3_aa: CASSKARRDPLMDAKNIQYF
d_call: -; v_call: TRBV7-3; clone_size: -; j_call: TRBJ2-5; cdr3_nt: TGTGCCAGCAGCCCATCCCCCCAAGAGACCCAGTACTTC; cdr3_aa: CASSPSPQETQYF
d_call: -; v_call: TRBV7-6; clone_size: -; j_call: TRBJ2-7; cdr3_nt: TGTGCCAGCAGCTTAGGTGCAGGGAACTCCTACGAGCAGTACTTC; cdr3_aa: CASSLGAGNSYEQYF
d_call: -; v_call: TRBV5-1; clone_size: many; j_call: TRBJ1-1; cdr3_nt: TGCGCCAGCATGGACCAGCCTATGAACACTGAAGCTTTCTTT; cdr3_aa: CASMDQPMNTEAFF
d_call: TRBD1; v_call: TRBV6-5; clone_size: -; j_call: TRBJ2-7; cdr3_nt: TGTGCCAGCAGTTACTTCCCACGACAGGGGGCCACCTACGAGCAGTACTTC; cdr3_aa: CASSYFPRQGATYEQYF
d_call: -; v_call: TRBV6-1; clone_size: few; j_call: TRBJ1-1; cdr3_nt: TGTGCCAGCATCCAGGGGCGGAACACTGAAGCTTTCTTT; cdr3_aa: CASIQGRNTEAFF
d_call: -; v_call: TRBV20-1; clone_size: -; j_call: TRBJ2-5; cdr3_nt: TGCAGTGCTAGAGATGGGCAGCGCGGAGAGACCCAGTACTTC; cdr3_aa: CSARDGQRGETQYF
d_call: -; v_call: TRBV20-1; clone_size: many; j_call: TRBJ2-3; cdr3_nt: TGCAGTGCTTGTCCCGGGGGCGGATACACAGATACGCAGTATTTT; cdr3_aa: CSACPGGGYTDTQYF
d_call: -; v_call: TRBV25-1; clone_size: -; j_call: TRBJ2-7; cdr3_nt: TGTGCCAGCAGTGAGAACGGAGAGCAGTACTTC; cdr3_aa: CASSENGEQYF
d_call: -; v_call: TRBV18; clone_size: -; j_call: TRBJ1-2; cdr3_nt: TGTGCCAGCTCACCCAAGGGGCTTGAGGGCTACACCTTC; cdr3_aa: CASSPKGLEGYTF
d_call: -; v_call: TRBV3-1; clone_size: few; j_call: TRBJ2-5; cdr3_nt: TGTGCCAGCAGCCTCCGGGAGTGGGGGGAGACCCAGTACTTC; cdr3_aa: CASSLREWGETQYF
d_call: TRBD1; v_call: TRBV7-2; clone_size: once; j_call: TRBJ1-6; cdr3_nt: TGTGCCAGCAGCAGATACGACAGGGGTTGGAATTCACCCCTCCACTTT; cdr3_aa: CASSRYDRGWNSPLHF
d_call: -; v_call: TRBV7-6; clone_size: -; j_call: TRBJ1-1; cdr3_nt: TGTGCCAGCAGCCCCCCATGGGCGAGCTCCACTGAAGCTTTCTTT; cdr3_aa: CASSPPWASSTEAFF
d_call: TRBD2; v_call: TRBV4-2; clone_size: few; j_call: TRBJ2-1; cdr3_nt: TGTGCCAGCAGCCCAATAGCGGGAGGTGGCTCCTACAATGAGCAGTTCTTC; cdr3_aa: CASSPIAGGGSYNEQFF
d_call: -; v_call: TRBV9; clone_size: -; j_call: TRBJ1-1; cdr3_nt: TGTGCCAGCAGCGTAGCAACGGGCGGGAACACTGAAGCTTTCTTT; cdr3_aa: CASSVATGGNTEAFF
d_call: TRBD1; v_call: TRBV7-6; clone_size: few; j_call: TRBJ2-7; cdr3_nt: TGTGCCAGCAGCGCCGGGACAGCCTACGAGCAGTACTTC; cdr3_aa: CASSAGTAYEQYF
d_call: -; v_call: TRBV21-1; clone_size: -; j_call: TRBJ2-6; cdr3_nt: TGTGCCAGCAGCACCGACAGGGACCACTCTGGGGCCAACGTCCTGACTTTC; cdr3_aa: CASSTDRDHSGANVLTF
d_call: -; v_call: TRBV4-1; clone_size: -; j_call: TRBJ2-2; cdr3_nt: TGCGCCAGCAGACCCACAGTAGTGACCGGGGAGCTGTTTTTT; cdr3_aa: CASRPTVVTGELFF
d_call: -; v_call: TRBV4-1; clone_size: -; j_call: TRBJ1-1; cdr3_nt: TGCGCCAGCAGTTACAGGGTTTGGGTCACTGAAGCTTTCTTT; cdr3_aa: CASSYRVWVTEAFF
d_call: -; v_call: TRBV30; clone_size: -; j_call: TRBJ1-1; cdr3_nt: TGTGCCTGGAGTGCAGGCCACTGGAACACTGAAGCTTTCTTT; cdr3_aa: CAWSAGHWNTEAFF
d_call: -; v_call: TRBV28; clone_size: -; j_call: TRBJ1-2; cdr3_nt: TGTGCCGTTCACGCCCTCTATGGCTACACCTTC; cdr3_aa: CAVHALYGYTF
d_call: -; v_call: TRBV5-5; clone_size: -; j_call: TRBJ1-5; cdr3_nt: TGTGCCAGCAGCTTGGGGGTTTGGGGGGGAGATCAGCCCCAGCATTTT; cdr3_aa: CASSLGVWGGDQPQHF
d_call: TRBD2; v_call: TRBV7-9; clone_size: -; j_call: TRBJ2-7; cdr3_nt: TGTGCCAGCAGCTCCGGGACTAGCGTGTACGAGCAGTACTTC; cdr3_aa: CASSSGTSVYEQYF
d_call: TRBD1; v_call: TRBV15; clone_size: -; j_call: TRBJ2-4; cdr3_nt: TGTGCCACCAGCTTTGGGACAGGTAACATTCAGTACTTC; cdr3_aa: CATSFGTGNIQYF
d_call: TRBD1; v_call: TRBV12-3/TRBV12-4; clone_size: many; j_call: TRBJ1-1; cdr3_nt: TGTGCCAGCAGCCGGACAGGGAACTACACTGAAGCTTTCTTT; cdr3_aa: CASSRTGNYTEAFF
d_call: -; v_call: TRBV12-3/TRBV12-4; clone_size: many; j_call: TRBJ2-3; cdr3_nt: TGTGCCAGCCAAGGGAGGTGGGATACGCAGTATTTT; cdr3_aa: CASQGRWDTQYF
d_call: -; v_call: TRBV4-1; clone_size: few; j_call: TRBJ1-1; cdr3_nt: TGCGCCAGCAGCCAAGTTGCCAGCTACACTGAAGCTTTCTTT; cdr3_aa: CASSQVASYTEAFF
d_call: -; v_call: TRBV5-1; clone_size: -; j_call: TRBJ2-1; cdr3_nt: TGCGCCAGCAGCTTGGGAGGCCACAATGAGCAGTTCTTC; cdr3_aa: CASSLGGHNEQFF
d_call: -; v_call: TRBV15; clone_size: many; j_call: TRBJ1-4; cdr3_nt: TGTGCCACCAGCAGAGGGGGATTGCAGGATGAAAAACTGTTTTTT; cdr3_aa: CATSRGGLQDEKLFF
d_call: -; v_call: TRBV3-1; clone_size: few; j_call: TRBJ2-5; cdr3_nt: TGTGCCAGCAGCCAAGATTTTCTGCTAGCAGCCGGAGAGACCCAGTACTTC; cdr3_aa: CASSQDFLLAAGETQYF
d_call: TRBD2; v_call: TRBV4-2; clone_size: -; j_call: TRBJ2-3; cdr3_nt: TGTGCCAGCAGCCAAGATGGGGGACTAGCGGGAAGCACAGATACGCAGTATTTT; cdr3_aa: CASSQDGGLAGSTDTQYF
d_call: -; v_call: TRBV11-2; clone_size: -; j_call: TRBJ2-3; cdr3_nt: TGTGCCAGCAGCTTAGATCGGGGCGGGGGCACAGATACGCAGTATTTT; cdr3_aa: CASSLDRGGGTDTQYF
d_call: -; v_call: TRBV7-9; clone_size: -; j_call: TRBJ1-5; cdr3_nt: TGTGCCAGCAGCTGGGGGGGGATCAATCAGCCCCAGCATTTT; cdr3_aa: CASSWGGINQPQHF
d_call: -; v_call: TRBV10-3; clone_size: many; j_call: TRBJ2-4; cdr3_nt: TGTGCCATCGGCGGGTGGGACATTCAGTACTTC; cdr3_aa: CAIGGWDIQYF
d_call: TRBD2; v_call: TRBV4-2; clone_size: -; j_call: TRBJ2-2; cdr3_nt: TGTGCCAGCAGCCAAGGAGCTAGCGGGGGGGTGGGCACCGGGGAGCTGTTTTTT; cdr3_aa: CASSQGASGGVGTGELFF
d_call: TRBD1; v_call: TRBV7-9; clone_size: -; j_call: TRBJ1-1; cdr3_nt: TGTGCCAGCAGCGAAGGGACAGGGGGGAACACTGAAGCTTTCTTT; cdr3_aa: CASSEGTGGNTEAFF
d_call: -; v_call: TRBV15; clone_size: -; j_call: TRBJ2-7; cdr3_nt: TGTGCCACCAGCACCGAACAGGGAGGATCCTACGAGCAGTACTTC; cdr3_aa: CATSTEQGGSYEQYF
d_call: -; v_call: TRBV29-1; clone_size: few; j_call: TRBJ2-7; cdr3_nt: TGCAGCGTTGATGGGCAGAACTCCTACGAGCAGTACTTC; cdr3_aa: CSVDGQNSYEQYF
d_call: TRBD2; v_call: TRBV12-3/TRBV12-4; clone_size: many; j_call: TRBJ2-1; cdr3_nt: TGTGCCAGCAGTTTCGAGGGGCGGGGGGGGAATGAGCAGTTCTTC; cdr3_aa: CASSFEGRGGNEQFF